The 30 T cell receptor beta chains listed next were all sequenced from one sample in a study of shared clonotypes between healthy human individuals. Naive CD8 cells, CD45RO-negative and positively selected for CCR7, excluded terminally differentiated effector memory CD45RA+ cells. TCRdb's table, derived via immunoSEQ multiplex PCR, lists solely in-frame clones and lacks some. Among about 580,000 clones listed, 98% were seen once. Sequenced input: naive CD8+ T cells sorted from blood. The source of these receptors is a man between 25 and 39 years old in good health.

The chain is built from TRBV7-9 and TRBJ2-5, with 9 bases that match TRBD1. With V trimmed by 7 bases and J by 4 bases, 4 bases remained unmatched. This CDR3 spans 13 amino acids. Germline CDR1 is SEHNR and CDR2 is FQNEAQ (reference sequence). The CDR3 nucleotides are TGTGCCAGCACCGCGACAGGGGGAGAGACCCAGTACTTC. Amino acid sequence: CASTATGGETQYF. Based on the CDR3 plus reference TRBV7-9 and TRBJ2-5, the full variable domain is DTGVSQNPRHKITKRGQNVTFRCDPISEHNRLYWYRQTLGQGPEFLTYFQNEAQLEKSRLLSDRFSAERPKGSFSTLEIQRTEQGDSAMYLCASTATGGETQYFGPGTRLLVL.

This chain connects TRBV27 to TRBJ1-5; D unclear. Germline CDR1 and CDR2: MNHEY and SMNVEV (reference sequence). This CDR3 has 17 residues. V was clipped by 0 bases and J by 0 bases, with 12 bases between them. The CDR3 is CASSLSWQHISNQPQHF. In DNA, the CDR3 is TGTGCCAGCAGTTTATCGTGGCAGCATATTAGCAATCAGCCCCAGCATTTT.

The rearrangement links TRBV15 to TRBJ1-1, with D unclear. Germline V gene lookup returns CDR1 LNHNV and CDR2 YYDKDF (reference sequence). This CDR3 is 13 amino acids long. Trimming took 2 bases from V and 11 from J, leaving 15 bases between them. The CDR3: CATSRFPDELAFF. CDR3 nucleotide sequence: TGTGCCACCAGCAGATTTCCGGACGAGTTGGCTTTCTTT.

This chain connects TRBV4-3 to TRBJ2-1; TRBD1 agrees at 9 bases. Germline assignment: CDR1 LGHNA and CDR2 YSLEER. The CDR3 loop spans 17 amino acids. The ends lost 0 bases at V and 4 bases at J; junction bases unmatched: 7. Written as DNA, the CDR3 is TGCGCCAGCAGCCAAGATATGACCGGGACAGGGTACAATGAGCAGTTCTTC. It specifies CASSQDMTGTGYNEQFF.

V usage is TRBV11-2 and J usage is TRBJ2-1; D is possibly TRBD2 (6 bases). The length of the CDR3 is 16 residues. V lost 0 bases and J lost 7, with 16 bases in between. From germline, CDR1 is SGHAT and CDR2 FQNNGV. Here the CDR3 DNA reads TGTGCCAGCAGCTTAGAATATGCGGGACTGGGGAATGAGCAGTTCTTC. Protein: CASSLEYAGLGNEQFF.

The genes are TRBV29-1 and TRBJ1-1, with D possibly TRBD1 on 5 matching bases. The germline CDR1 and CDR2 sequences are SQVTM and ANQGSEA. The V end lost 6 bases, the J end lost 1 base, and 12 bases lay between the germline ends. This CDR3 contains 13 residues. The DNA of the CDR3 is TGCAGCGTCCCCGGGGCTAAGAACACTGAAGCTTTCTTT. Translating it yields CSVPGAKNTEAFF.

V usage is TRBV10-3 and J usage is TRBJ1-1; D is unresolved. This CDR3 is 12 amino acids long. In germline, CDR1 is ENHRY, CDR2 SYGVKD. The V and J ends lost 11 bases and 1 base respectively, with 11 bases between them. CDR3 protein: CAANTRNTEAFF. CDR3 bases: TGTGCCGCGAATACACGGAACACTGAAGCTTTCTTT.

This chain joins TRBV7-9 and TRBJ2-1; the D is unclear. The CDR3 sequence is 11 residues long. Trimming removed 4 bases from V and 6 bases from J, with 4 bases in between. The V gene's germline CDR1 is SEHNR and CDR2 FQNEAQ (reference sequence). The CDR3 loop is CASSSLNEQFF. In DNA, the CDR3 is TGTGCCAGCAGCTCCCTCAATGAGCAGTTCTTC.

Details on this clone: This sample also contains other DNA sequences that code for the same CDR3. The chain carries TRBV5-4 and TRBJ2-7; a possible D gene is TRBD1 (5 bases). The CDR3 length is 14 residues. Germline V gives CDR1 SGHNT, CDR2 YYREEE (reference sequence). The germline V and J ends were trimmed by 0 bases and 1 base, with 8 bases remaining between them. The CDR3 DNA sequence: TGTGCCAGCAGCTTGGGAGACAGTTCCTACGAGCAGTACTTC. Translated, it gives CASSLGDSSYEQYF.

The chain combines TRBV4-3 with TRBJ2-1; 8 nucleotides match TRBD1. CDR1 LGHNA and CDR2 YSLEER come from the germline V gene. Trimming took 3 bases from V and 2 from J; bases not matched to a gene: 6. CDR3 length: 16 residues. The CDR3, as DNA: TGCGCCAGCAGCCAGACAGGGGCGCTGGCCTACAATGAGCAGTTCTTC. It is translated as CASSQTGALAYNEQFF.

The gene calls are TRBV5-5 and TRBJ2-5, with TRBD1 matching over 11 bases. Germline V lookup: CDR1 SGHKS, CDR2 YYEKEE (reference sequence). CDR3 length equals 16 residues. V shed 4 bases, J shed 0 bases, and the junction held 5 bases outside the gene matches. The CDR3 spells CASSLRDRGYQETQYF. CDR3 in DNA: TGTGCCAGCAGCCTTAGGGACAGGGGGTACCAAGAGACCCAGTACTTC.

V is TRBV5-5 and J is TRBJ1-2; no firm D call. Germline CDR1 and CDR2: SGHKS and YYEKEE (reference sequence). With 5 bases removed from V and 8 bases from J, the gap between germline ends came to 13 bases. This CDR3 is built from 12 residues. CDR3 protein: CASRHHREGYTF. The CDR3 nucleotides read TGTGCCAGCAGGCACCACAGAGAAGGCTACACCTTC.

The CDR3 reads CASSFRDKATNEKLFF. CDR3 DNA sequence: TGTGCCAGCAGTTTTCGGGACAAGGCAACTAATGAAAAACTGTTTTTT. The chain joins TRBV28 to TRBJ1-4, with a tentative D call TRBD1 (6 bases). V was pared by 3 bases and J by 0 bases, with 11 bases between. Germline lookup yields CDR1 MDHEN and CDR2 SYDVKM. This CDR3 has 16 residues.

This chain links TRBV10-1 with TRBJ2-7; 8 nucleotides align to TRBD2. Germline lookup yields CDR1 WNHNN and CDR2 SYGVQD (reference sequence). This CDR3 has 16 residues. V lost 4 bases, J lost 1 base, and 9 bases stayed unmatched. The CDR3 reads CASSGTLAGESYEQYF. The CDR3 nucleotides read TGCGCCAGCAGTGGGACTCTAGCGGGTGAGTCCTACGAGCAGTACTTC.

The V and J genes are TRBV9 and TRBJ2-2; no reliable D call. CDR1 and CDR2 (germline): SGDLS, YYNGEE. V lost 0 bases and J lost 1, with 10 bases in between. This CDR3 region has 16 residues. The CDR3 nucleotides are TGTGCCAGCAGCGTAGATGTCGGATTGAACACCGGGGAGCTGTTTTTT. Protein sequence: CASSVDVGLNTGELFF.

The J gene is TRBJ2-3, the V gene TRBV7-2; the match to TRBD2 covers 12 bases. Germline CDR1 is SGHTA and CDR2 is FQGNSA. The CDR3 is 18 amino acids. V dropped 5 bases and J dropped 4; count of bases not matched to a gene: 13. The CDR3 DNA reads as TGTGCCAGCAGCGCGAAAGGGCTAGCGGGAGGGTTCGCAGATACGCAGTATTTT. Its translation: CASSAKGLAGGFADTQYF.

The CDR3 loop reads CATSRDWDNQPQHF. The CDR3 nucleotides read TGTGCCACCAGCAGAGATTGGGACAATCAGCCCCAGCATTTT. V usage is TRBV15 and J usage is TRBJ1-5; D ambiguous. CDR1 LNHNV and CDR2 YYDKDF come from the germline V gene (reference sequence). V lost 0 bases, J lost 3 bases, and 6 bases lay in between. The CDR3 spans 14 residues. Based on the CDR3 plus reference TRBV15 and TRBJ1-5, the full variable domain is DAMVIQNPRYQVTQFGKPVTLSCSQTLNHNVMYWYQQKSSQAPKLLFHYYDKDFNNEADTPDNFQSRRPNTSFCFLDIRSPGLGDTAMYLCATSRDWDNQPQHFGDGTRLSIL.

This sequence joins TRBV11-2 and TRBJ1-2; TRBD1 aligns across 10 bases. The CDR3 spans 15 residues. Germline V CDR1 and CDR2: SGHAT, FQNNGV. Germline trimming cut 5 bases from V and 1 base from J; bases unmatched to any gene: 4. The CDR3 DNA sequence: TGTGCCAGCAGCACGACAGGGGGCTTTAACTATGGCTACACCTTC. It encodes CASSTTGGFNYGYTF. Variable domain in full (rest from reference TRBV11-2 and TRBJ1-2): EAGVAQSPRYKIIEKRQSVAFWCNPISGHATLYWYQQILGQGPKLLIQFQNNGVVDDSQLPKDRFSAERLKGVDSTLKIQPAKLEDSAVYLCASSTTGGFNYGYTFGSGTRLTVV.

The chain carries TRBV27 and TRBJ2-7; 9 bases match TRBD1. In germline, CDR1 is MNHEY, CDR2 SMNVEV (reference sequence). Trimming cost V 7 bases and J 5 bases; bases outside gene matches: 9. The CDR3 length is 14 residues. The CDR3: CASTRTGAFDEQYF. CDR3 coding DNA: TGTGCCAGCACCCGGACAGGGGCCTTCGACGAGCAGTACTTC.

The chain links TRBV2 to TRBJ2-2, with TRBD1 matching 8 bases. This CDR3 spans 13 amino acids. From germline, CDR1 is SNHLY and CDR2 FYNNEI. V trimming: 6 bases; J trimming: 7 bases; junction bases outside the gene matches: 4. The CDR3 DNA sequence: TGTGCCAGCAGGACAGGGGTGGGCGGGGAGCTGTTTTTT. This encodes CASRTGVGGELFF.

Concerning this clone: Other nucleotide sequences in the sample specify the same CDR3. This chain joins TRBV6-1 and TRBJ2-1; D gene unclear. V lost 1 base to trimming and J lost 0 bases, with 7 bases between them. There are 15 residues in the CDR3. Germline CDR1 MNHNS, CDR2 SASEGT. Here the CDR3 DNA reads TGTGCCAGCAGTGAAGGCGCTAGCTCCTACAATGAGCAGTTCTTC. This sequence encodes CASSEGASSYNEQFF.

V is TRBV15 and J is TRBJ2-1; either TRBD1 or TRBD2 may fit D (5 bases each). Germline-derived CDR1 and CDR2 are LNHNV and YYDKDF (reference sequence). The CDR3 loop spans 16 amino acids. Trimming removed 1 base at V and 5 bases at J, with 15 bases between. CDR3: CATSRGVQGTNNEQFF. DNA for the CDR3: TGTGCCACCAGCAGAGGGGTTCAAGGGACCAACAATGAGCAGTTCTTC.

The rearrangement joins TRBV7-2 to TRBJ2-1; D remains unclear. The V end was cut by 0 bases, the J end by 6 bases, with 9 bases between. This CDR3 spans 14 amino acids. Per germline, CDR1 SGHTA and CDR2 FQGNSA. The CDR3 is CASSLAGYGNEQFF. In DNA, the CDR3 is TGTGCCAGCAGCTTAGCAGGGTATGGCAATGAGCAGTTCTTC.

The gene calls are TRBV2 and TRBJ2-7, with TRBD1 matching 10 bases. The CDR3 is made up of 15 amino acids. V gave up 6 bases and J gave up 3 bases; unmatched junction bases: 8. Looked up from germline, CDR1 is SNHLY and CDR2 is FYNNEI. The chain's CDR3 is CASSPTGTGDYEQYF. The CDR3 DNA follows: TGTGCCAGCAGCCCTACCGGGACAGGGGACTACGAGCAGTACTTC. Drawing the rest from reference TRBV2 and TRBJ2-7, the complete variable domain is EPEVTQTPSHQVTQMGQEVILRCVPISNHLYFYWYRQILGQKVEFLVSFYNNEISEKSEIFDDQFSVERPDGSNFTLKIRSTKLEDSAMYFCASSPTGTGDYEQYFGPGTRLTVT.

This sequence joins TRBV9 and TRBJ2-1; possible D gene TRBD2, 5 bases. The CDR3 is made up of 15 amino acids. Per the germline V gene, CDR1 is SGDLS and CDR2 is YYNGEE. Trimming cost V 2 bases and J 2 bases, with 11 bases left between them. The chain's CDR3 is CASSVSGFTYNEQFF. DNA for the CDR3: TGTGCCAGCAGCGTGAGCGGATTCACCTACAATGAGCAGTTCTTC.

The V gene is TRBV7-8, the J gene TRBJ2-1; 10 nucleotides align to TRBD2. The germline V gene encodes CDR1 SGHVS and CDR2 FQNEAQ. The junction had 9 bases not matched to a gene; V was cut back by 5 bases and J by 8 bases. The CDR3 spans 15 residues. The CDR3 DNA is TGTGCCAGCAGCGGTCTAGCGGGAGTTTTCTATGAGCAGTTCTTC. The encoded protein is CASSGLAGVFYEQFF. Combining the CDR3 with reference TRBV7-8 and TRBJ2-1 gives the whole variable domain GAGVSQSPRYKVAKRGQDVALRCDPISGHVSLFWYQQALGQGPEFLTYFQNEAQLDKSGLPSDRFFAERPEGSVSTLKIQRTQQEDSAVYLCASSGLAGVFYEQFFGPGTRLTVL.

The rearrangement uses TRBV27 and TRBJ2-7; D unresolved. Between the trimmed V and J ends, which lost 5 bases and 2 bases, there was a span of 7 bases. Germline CDR1 MNHEY, CDR2 SMNVEV (reference sequence). This CDR3 region has 12 residues. CDR3 sequence reads: CASSRNTYEQYF. As DNA, the CDR3 is TGTGCCAGCAGTAGGAATACCTACGAGCAGTACTTC.

The rearrangement uses TRBV7-9 and TRBJ2-3; the match to TRBD2 covers 10 bases. The CDR3 spans 18 residues. The V gene end was trimmed by 5 bases and the J gene end by 0 bases; junction bases not matched to a gene: 11. Germline V CDR1 and CDR2: SEHNR, FQNEAQ (reference sequence). CDR3 protein: CASSPSSGRVGSTDTQYF. The CDR3 DNA is TGTGCCAGCAGCCCCTCTAGCGGGAGAGTGGGGAGCACAGATACGCAGTATTTT.

As for this clone: Other nucleotide sequences from this sample produce the same CDR3. V gene TRBV7-9 combines with J gene TRBJ1-1; possible D gene TRBD1, 6 bases. V was cut by 5 bases and J by 0 bases, with 13 bases left in between. Germline CDR1 SEHNR, CDR2 FQNEAQ (reference sequence). CDR3 length: 15 residues. CDR3 loop: CASSPGQGLNTEAFF. As DNA, the CDR3 is TGTGCCAGCAGCCCAGGCCAGGGGTTGAACACTGAAGCTTTCTTT.

V is TRBV7-9 and J is TRBJ1-1; 8 bases align to TRBD1. Germline V gene data show CDR1 as SEHNR and CDR2 as FQNEAQ (reference sequence). The CDR3 covers 17 residues. The V segment lost 10 bases and the J segment 4 bases; nucleotides outside the gene matches: 20. The CDR3 DNA reads as TGTGCCACTCTGGATACGCGGGACAGGCCAGTCGGCACTGAAGCTTTCTTT. Its translation is CATLDTRDRPVGTEAFF.